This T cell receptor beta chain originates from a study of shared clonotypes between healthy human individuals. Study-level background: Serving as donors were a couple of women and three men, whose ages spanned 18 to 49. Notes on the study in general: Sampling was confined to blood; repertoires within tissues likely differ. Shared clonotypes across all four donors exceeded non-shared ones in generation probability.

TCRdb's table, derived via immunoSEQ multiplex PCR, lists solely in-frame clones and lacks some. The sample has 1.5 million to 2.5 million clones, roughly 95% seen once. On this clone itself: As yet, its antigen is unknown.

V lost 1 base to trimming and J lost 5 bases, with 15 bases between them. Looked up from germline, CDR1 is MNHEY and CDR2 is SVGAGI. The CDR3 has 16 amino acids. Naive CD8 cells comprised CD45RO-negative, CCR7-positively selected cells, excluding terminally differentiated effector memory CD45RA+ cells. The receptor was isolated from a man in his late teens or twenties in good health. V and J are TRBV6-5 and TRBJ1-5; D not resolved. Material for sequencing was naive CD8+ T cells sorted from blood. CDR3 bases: TGTGCCAGCAGTTACTACGGGCCCCATATGGATCAGCCCCAGCATTTT. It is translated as CASSYYGPHMDQPQHF.